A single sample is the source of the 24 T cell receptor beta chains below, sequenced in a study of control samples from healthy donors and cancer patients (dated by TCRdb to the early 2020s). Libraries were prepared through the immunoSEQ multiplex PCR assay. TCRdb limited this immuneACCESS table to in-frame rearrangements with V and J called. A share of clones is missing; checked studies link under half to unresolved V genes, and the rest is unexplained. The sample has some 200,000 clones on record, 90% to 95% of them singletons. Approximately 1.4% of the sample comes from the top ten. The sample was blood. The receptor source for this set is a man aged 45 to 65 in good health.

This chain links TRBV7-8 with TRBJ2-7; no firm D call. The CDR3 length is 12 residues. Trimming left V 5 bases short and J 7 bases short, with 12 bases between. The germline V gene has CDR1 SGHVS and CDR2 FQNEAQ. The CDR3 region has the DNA TGTGCCAGCAGCCGCACACGGCCGGAGCAGTACTTC. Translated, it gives CASSRTRPEQYF.

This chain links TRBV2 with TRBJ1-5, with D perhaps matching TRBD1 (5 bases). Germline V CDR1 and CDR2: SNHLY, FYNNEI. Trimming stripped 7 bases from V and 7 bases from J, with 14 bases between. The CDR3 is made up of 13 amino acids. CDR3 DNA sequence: TGTGCCAGCAAGGTTGGGGGGAACCAGCCCCAGCATTTT. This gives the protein CASKVGGNQPQHF.

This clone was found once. The CDR3 sequence is CASSRGGSKTEAFF. Here the CDR3 DNA reads TGTGCCAGCAGCCGGGGCGGGAGTAAGACTGAAGCTTTCTTT. The chain carries TRBV6-5 and TRBJ1-1, with D perhaps TRBD1 (5 bases). V dropped 6 bases and J dropped 5 bases, with 16 bases sitting between them. The CDR3 runs 14 residues. Germline CDR1 reads MNHEY; CDR2 reads SVGAGI.

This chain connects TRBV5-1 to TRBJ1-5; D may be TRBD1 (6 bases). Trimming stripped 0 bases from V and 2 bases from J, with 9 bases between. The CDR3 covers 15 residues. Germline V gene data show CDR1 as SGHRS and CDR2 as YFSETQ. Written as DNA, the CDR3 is TGCGCCAGCAGCTTGGAAGGGGGACGCAATCAGCCCCAGCATTTT. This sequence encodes CASSLEGGRNQPQHF.

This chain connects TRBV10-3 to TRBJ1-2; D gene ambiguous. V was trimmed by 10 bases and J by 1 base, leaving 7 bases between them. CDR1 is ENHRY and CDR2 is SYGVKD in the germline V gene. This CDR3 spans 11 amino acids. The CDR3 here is CATWNNYGYTF. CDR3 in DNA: TGTGCCACCTGGAATAACTATGGCTACACCTTC.

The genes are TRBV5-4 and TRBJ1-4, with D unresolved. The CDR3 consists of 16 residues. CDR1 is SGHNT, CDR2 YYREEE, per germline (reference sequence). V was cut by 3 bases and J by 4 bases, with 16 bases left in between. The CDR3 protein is CASSSSPGMSNEKLFF. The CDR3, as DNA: TGTGCCAGCAGCTCAAGTCCGGGGATGAGTAATGAAAAACTGTTTTTT.

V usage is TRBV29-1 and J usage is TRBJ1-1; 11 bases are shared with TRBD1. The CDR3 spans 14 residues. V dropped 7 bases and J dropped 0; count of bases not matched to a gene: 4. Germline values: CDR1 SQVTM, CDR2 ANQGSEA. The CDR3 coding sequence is TGCAGCGCCGGACAGGGGGCCATGAACACTGAAGCTTTCTTT. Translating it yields CSAGQGAMNTEAFF.

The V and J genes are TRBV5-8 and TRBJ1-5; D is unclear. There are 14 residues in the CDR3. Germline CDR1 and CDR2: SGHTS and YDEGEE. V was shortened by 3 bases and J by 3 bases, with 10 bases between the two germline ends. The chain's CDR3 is CASSSRQVNQPQHF. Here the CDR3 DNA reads TGTGCCAGCAGCTCCAGGCAGGTCAATCAGCCCCAGCATTTT. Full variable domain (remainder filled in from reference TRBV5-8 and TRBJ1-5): EAGVTQSPTHLIKTRGQQATLRCSPISGHTSVYWYQQALGLGLQFLLWYDEGEERNRGNFPPRFSGRQFPNYSSELNVNALELEDSALYLCASSSRQVNQPQHFGDGTRLSIL.

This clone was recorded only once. This CDR3 is CASSFPVSYEQYF. The CDR3 coding sequence is TGTGCCAGCAGCTTTCCGGTCTCCTACGAGCAGTACTTC. V usage is TRBV5-5 and J usage is TRBJ2-7; D not resolved. Germline V lookup: CDR1 SGHKS, CDR2 YYEKEE (reference sequence). V was trimmed by 2 bases and J by 0 bases, leaving 6 bases between them. The CDR3 is 13 residues long. Variable domain in full (rest from reference TRBV5-5 and TRBJ2-7): DAGVTQSPTHLIKTRGQQVTLRCSPISGHKSVSWYQQVLGQGPQFIFQYYEKEERGRGNFPDRFSARQFPNYSSELNVNALLLGDSALYLCASSFPVSYEQYFGPGTRLTVT.

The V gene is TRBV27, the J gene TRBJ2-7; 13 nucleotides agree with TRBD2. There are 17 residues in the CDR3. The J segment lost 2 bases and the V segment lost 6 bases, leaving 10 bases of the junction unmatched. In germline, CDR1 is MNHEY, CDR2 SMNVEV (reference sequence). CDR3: CASRVHHGTSGAYEQYV. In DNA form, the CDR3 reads TGTGCCAGCAGAGTACATCACGGGACTAGCGGGGCCTACGAGCAGTACGTC.

The DNA for the CDR3 is TGTGCCAGCAGCCCCAGGGGGAGGGTGACCTACGAGCAGTACTTC. Translation gives CASSPRGRVTYEQYF. V usage is TRBV3-1 (or the pseudogene TRBV3-2) and J usage is TRBJ2-7, with D perhaps TRBD1 or TRBD2 (7 bases each). CDR1 and CDR2 from the germline V gene are LGHDT and YNNKEL (reference sequence). Trimming left V 4 bases short and J 2 bases short, with 15 bases between. The CDR3 has 15 amino acids.

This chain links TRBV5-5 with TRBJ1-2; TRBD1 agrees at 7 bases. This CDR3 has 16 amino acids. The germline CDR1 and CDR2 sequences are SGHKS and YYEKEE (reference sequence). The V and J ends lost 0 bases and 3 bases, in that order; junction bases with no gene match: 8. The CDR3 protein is CASSLEGATLHYGYTF. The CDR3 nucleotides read TGTGCCAGCAGCTTGGAGGGGGCGACCCTTCACTATGGCTACACCTTC.

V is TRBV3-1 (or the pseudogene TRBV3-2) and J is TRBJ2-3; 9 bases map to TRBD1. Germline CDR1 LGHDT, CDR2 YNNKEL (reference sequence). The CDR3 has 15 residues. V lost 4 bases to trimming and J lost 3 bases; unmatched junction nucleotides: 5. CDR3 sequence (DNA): TGTGCCAGCAGCCTCCGGGACAGGGAGACAGATACGCAGTATTTT. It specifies CASSLRDRETDTQYF.

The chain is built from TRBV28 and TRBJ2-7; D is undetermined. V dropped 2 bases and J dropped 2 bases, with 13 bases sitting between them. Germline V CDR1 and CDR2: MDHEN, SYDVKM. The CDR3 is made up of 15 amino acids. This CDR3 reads CASSLPGSTTYEQYV. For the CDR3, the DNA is TGTGCCAGCAGTTTACCAGGCAGTACGACCTACGAGCAGTACGTC.

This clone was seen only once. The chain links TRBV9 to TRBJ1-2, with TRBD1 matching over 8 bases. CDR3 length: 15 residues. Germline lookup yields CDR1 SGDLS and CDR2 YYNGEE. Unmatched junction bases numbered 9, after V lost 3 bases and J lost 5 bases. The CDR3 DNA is TGTGCCAGCAGCGCGTGGACAGGGCGCGGATATGGCTACACCTTC. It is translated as CASSAWTGRGYGYTF.

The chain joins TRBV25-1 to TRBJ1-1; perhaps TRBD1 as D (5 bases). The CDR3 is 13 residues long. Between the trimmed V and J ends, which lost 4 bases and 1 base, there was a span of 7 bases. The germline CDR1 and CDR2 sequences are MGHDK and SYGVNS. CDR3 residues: CASSVQENTEAFF. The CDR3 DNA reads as TGTGCCAGCAGTGTACAGGAGAACACTGAAGCTTTCTTT.

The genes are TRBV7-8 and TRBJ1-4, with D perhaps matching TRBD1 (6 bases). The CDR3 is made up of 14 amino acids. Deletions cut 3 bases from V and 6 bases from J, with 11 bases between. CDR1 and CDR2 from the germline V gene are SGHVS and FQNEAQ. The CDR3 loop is CASSLGGADEKLFF. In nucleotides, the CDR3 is TGTGCCAGCAGCTTGGGGGGCGCGGATGAAAAACTGTTTTTT.

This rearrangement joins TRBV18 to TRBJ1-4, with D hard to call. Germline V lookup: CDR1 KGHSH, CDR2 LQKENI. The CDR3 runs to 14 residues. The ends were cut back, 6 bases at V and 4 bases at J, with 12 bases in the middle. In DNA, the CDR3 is TGTGCCAGCTCCCCGACGGATTTTAATGAAAAACTGTTTTTT. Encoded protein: CASSPTDFNEKLFF.

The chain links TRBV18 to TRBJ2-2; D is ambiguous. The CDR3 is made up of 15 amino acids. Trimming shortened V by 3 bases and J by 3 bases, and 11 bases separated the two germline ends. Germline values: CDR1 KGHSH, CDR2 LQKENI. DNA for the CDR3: TGTGCCAGCTCACCCTGGGCAGGCGACACCGGGGAGCTGTTTTTT. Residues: CASSPWAGDTGELFF.

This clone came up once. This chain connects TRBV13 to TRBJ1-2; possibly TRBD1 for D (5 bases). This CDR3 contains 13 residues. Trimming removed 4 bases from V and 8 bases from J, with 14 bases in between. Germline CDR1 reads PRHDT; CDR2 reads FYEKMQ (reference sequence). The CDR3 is CASSWDGGRGYTF. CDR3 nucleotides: TGTGCCAGCAGCTGGGACGGCGGACGAGGCTACACCTTC.

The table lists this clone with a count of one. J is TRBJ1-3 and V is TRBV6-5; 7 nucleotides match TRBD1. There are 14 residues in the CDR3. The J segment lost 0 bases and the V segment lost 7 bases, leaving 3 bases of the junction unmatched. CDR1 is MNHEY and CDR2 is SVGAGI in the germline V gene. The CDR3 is CASKDRYSGNTIYF. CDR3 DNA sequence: TGTGCCAGCAAGGACAGGTACTCTGGAAACACCATATATTTT.

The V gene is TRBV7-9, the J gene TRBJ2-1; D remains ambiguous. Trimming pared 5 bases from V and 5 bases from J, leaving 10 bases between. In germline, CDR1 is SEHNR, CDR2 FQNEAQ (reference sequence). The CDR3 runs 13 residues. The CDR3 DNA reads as TGTGCCAGCAGCATCGACTTAAACAATGAGCAGTTCTTC. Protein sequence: CASSIDLNNEQFF.

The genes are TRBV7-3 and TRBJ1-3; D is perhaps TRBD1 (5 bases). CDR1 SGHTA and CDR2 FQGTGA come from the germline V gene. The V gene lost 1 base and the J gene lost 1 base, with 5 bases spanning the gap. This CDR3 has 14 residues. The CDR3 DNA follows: TGTGCCAGCAGCTTAAGACAGTCTGGAAACACCATATATTTT. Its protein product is CASSLRQSGNTIYF.

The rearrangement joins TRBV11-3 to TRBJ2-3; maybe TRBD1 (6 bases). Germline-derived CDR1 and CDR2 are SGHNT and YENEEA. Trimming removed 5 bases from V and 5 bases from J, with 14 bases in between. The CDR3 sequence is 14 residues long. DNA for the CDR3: TGTGCCAGCAGCCCAGGACAGTCCAGAGATACGCAGTATTTT. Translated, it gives CASSPGQSRDTQYF.